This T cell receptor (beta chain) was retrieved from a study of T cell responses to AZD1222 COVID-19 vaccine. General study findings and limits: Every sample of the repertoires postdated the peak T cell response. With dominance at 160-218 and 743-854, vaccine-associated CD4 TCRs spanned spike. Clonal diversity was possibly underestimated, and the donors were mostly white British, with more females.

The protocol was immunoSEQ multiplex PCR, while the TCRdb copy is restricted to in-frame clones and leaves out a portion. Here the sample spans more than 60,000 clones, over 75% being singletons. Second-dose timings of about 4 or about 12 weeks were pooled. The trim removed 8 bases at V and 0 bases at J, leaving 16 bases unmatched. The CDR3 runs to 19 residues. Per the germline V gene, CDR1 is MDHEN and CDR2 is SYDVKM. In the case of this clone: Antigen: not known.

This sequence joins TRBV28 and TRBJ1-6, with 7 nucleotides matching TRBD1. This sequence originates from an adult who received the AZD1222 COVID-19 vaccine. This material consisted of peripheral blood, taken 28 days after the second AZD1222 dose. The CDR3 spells CASGQTGVGSFSYNSPLHF. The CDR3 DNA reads TGTGCCAGCGGACAAACAGGGGTGGGATCTTTCTCCTATAATTCACCCCTCCACTTT.